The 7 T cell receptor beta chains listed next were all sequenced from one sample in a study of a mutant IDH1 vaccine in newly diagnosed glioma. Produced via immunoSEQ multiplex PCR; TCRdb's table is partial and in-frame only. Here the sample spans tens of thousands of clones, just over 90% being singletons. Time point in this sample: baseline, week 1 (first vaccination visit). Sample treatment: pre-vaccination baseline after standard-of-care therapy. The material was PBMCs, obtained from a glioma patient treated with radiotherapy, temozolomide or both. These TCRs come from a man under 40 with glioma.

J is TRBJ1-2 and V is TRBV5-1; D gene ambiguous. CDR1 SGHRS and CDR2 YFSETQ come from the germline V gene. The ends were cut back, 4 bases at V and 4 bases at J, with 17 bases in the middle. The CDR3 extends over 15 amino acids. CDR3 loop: CASSPLADSSYGYTF. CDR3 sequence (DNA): TGCGCCAGCAGCCCCTTGGCGGATTCCAGCTATGGCTACACCTTC.

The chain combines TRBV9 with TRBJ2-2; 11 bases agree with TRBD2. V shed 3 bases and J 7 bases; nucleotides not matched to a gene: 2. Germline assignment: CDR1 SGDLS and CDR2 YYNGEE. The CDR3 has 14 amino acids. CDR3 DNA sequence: TGTGCCAGCAGCGCTAGCGGGAGGAGCGGGGAGCTGTTTTTT. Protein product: CASSASGRSGELFF. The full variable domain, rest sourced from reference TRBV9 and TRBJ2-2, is DSGVTQTPKHLITATGQRVTLRCSPRSGDLSVYWYQQSLDQGLQFLIQYYNGEERAKGNILERFSAQQFPDLHSELNLSSLELGDSALYFCASSASGRSGELFFGEGSRLTVL.

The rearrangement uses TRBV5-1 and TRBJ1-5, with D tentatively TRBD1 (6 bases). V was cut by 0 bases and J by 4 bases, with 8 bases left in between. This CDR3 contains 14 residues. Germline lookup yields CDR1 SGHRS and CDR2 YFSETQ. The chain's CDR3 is CASSLGGQNQPQHF. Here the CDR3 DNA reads TGCGCCAGCAGCTTGGGAGGACAGAATCAGCCCCAGCATTTT.

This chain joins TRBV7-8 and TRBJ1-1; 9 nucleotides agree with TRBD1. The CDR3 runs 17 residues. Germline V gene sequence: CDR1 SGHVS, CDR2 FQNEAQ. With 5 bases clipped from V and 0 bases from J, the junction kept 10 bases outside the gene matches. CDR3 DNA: TGTGCCAGCAGCGGAAACCGGGACAGGGTCTTGAACACTGAAGCTTTCTTT. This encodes CASSGNRDRVLNTEAFF. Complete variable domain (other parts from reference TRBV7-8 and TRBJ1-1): GAGVSQSPRYKVAKRGQDVALRCDPISGHVSLFWYQQALGQGPEFLTYFQNEAQLDKSGLPSDRFFAERPEGSVSTLKIQRTQQEDSAVYLCASSGNRDRVLNTEAFFGQGTRLTVV.

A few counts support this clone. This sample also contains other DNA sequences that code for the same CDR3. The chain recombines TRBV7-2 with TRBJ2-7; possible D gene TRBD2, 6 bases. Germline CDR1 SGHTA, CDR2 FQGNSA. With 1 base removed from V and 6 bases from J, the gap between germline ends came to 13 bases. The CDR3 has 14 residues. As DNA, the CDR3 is TGTGCCAGCAGCTTAGGTGTCCAGGGAGGCGAGCAGTACTTC. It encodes CASSLGVQGGEQYF.

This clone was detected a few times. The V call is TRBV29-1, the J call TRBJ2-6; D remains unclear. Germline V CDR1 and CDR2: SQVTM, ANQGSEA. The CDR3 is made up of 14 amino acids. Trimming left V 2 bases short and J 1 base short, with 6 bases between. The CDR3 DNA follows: TGCAGCGTTGAAATGGCTTCTGGGGCCAACGTCCTGACTTTC. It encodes CSVEMASGANVLTF.

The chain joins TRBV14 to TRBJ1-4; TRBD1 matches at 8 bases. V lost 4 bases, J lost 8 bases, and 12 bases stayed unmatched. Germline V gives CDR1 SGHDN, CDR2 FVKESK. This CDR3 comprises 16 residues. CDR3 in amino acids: CASSLTPTGVGEKLFF. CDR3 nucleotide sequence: TGTGCCAGCAGCCTTACCCCGACAGGGGTGGGCGAAAAACTGTTTTTT.